The 26 T cell receptor beta chains below all came from one sample that was sequenced in a study of beta chain features in type 1 diabetes. All of the isolated RNA was reverse transcribed, so expressed TCRB transcripts were sequenced. TCRdb's table, derived via immunoSEQ multiplex PCR, lists solely in-frame clones and lacks some. This sample has tens of thousands of clones, with around 32% found just once. The sample was stem cell memory CD4+ T cells from blood. These TCRs come from a woman aged 18-30 years in good health.

This rearrangement joins TRBV7-9 to TRBJ2-2, with 11 positions matching TRBD2. Germline V gene data show CDR1 as SEHNR and CDR2 as FQNEAQ (reference sequence). The CDR3 length is 15 residues. Trimming at V came to 6 bases and at J to 3 bases, leaving 3 bases not matched to a gene. CDR3 amino acids: CASSLLAGDTGELFF. The CDR3 DNA sequence: TGTGCCAGCAGTTTACTAGCGGGAGACACCGGGGAGCTGTTTTTT.

The chain couples TRBV6-5 to TRBJ1-1; no firm D call. This CDR3 has 13 amino acids. Germline V gives CDR1 MNHEY, CDR2 SVGAGI. V lost 6 bases, J lost 5 bases, and 13 bases lay in between. DNA for the CDR3: TGTGCCAGCAGGAACCTAGGGAGTACTGAAGCTTTCTTT. Its translation: CASRNLGSTEAFF.

CDR3 sequence (DNA): TGTGCCAGCAGCCCCAGGTGGGTGAACACTGAAGCTTTCTTT. Its translation is CASSPRWVNTEAFF. The chain links TRBV5-5 to TRBJ1-1; D gene ambiguous. With 4 bases removed from V and 0 bases from J, the gap between germline ends came to 10 bases. The CDR3 is made up of 14 amino acids. The germline CDR1 and CDR2 sequences are SGHKS and YYEKEE (reference sequence).

This sequence joins TRBV19 and TRBJ1-2; D gene unclear. The CDR3 contains 12 residues. CDR1 LNHDA and CDR2 SQIVND come from the germline V gene (reference sequence). The V end lost 2 bases, the J end lost 3 bases, and 4 bases lay between the germline ends. CDR3 sequence: CASSIRDYGYTF. As DNA, the CDR3 is TGTGCCAGTAGTATACGTGACTATGGCTACACCTTC.

This clone was found a few times. The chain joins TRBV7-2 to TRBJ2-1, with TRBD1 matching 9 bases. Trimming cost V 4 bases and J 8 bases; bases outside gene matches: 12. There are 16 residues in the CDR3. In germline, CDR1 is SGHTA, CDR2 FQGNSA. This CDR3 reads CASSWRRWDRVHEQFF. CDR3 coding DNA: TGTGCCAGCAGCTGGAGAAGGTGGGACAGGGTCCATGAGCAGTTCTTC.

This clone has only a few counts. The chain is built from TRBV7-6 and TRBJ2-2; 14 bases line up with TRBD2. With V trimmed by 5 bases and J by 4 bases, 3 bases remained unmatched. CDR1 is SGHVS, CDR2 FNYEAQ, per germline. The CDR3 length is 16 residues. In DNA, the CDR3 is TGTGCCAGCAGCCGAGGACTAGCGGGGGGCACCGGGGAGCTGTTTTTT. Its protein is CASSRGLAGGTGELFF.

The chain has TRBV30 and TRBJ2-1, with D perhaps TRBD2 (6 bases). The germline V gene has CDR1 GTSNPN and CDR2 SVGIG (reference sequence). Trimming shortened V by 0 bases and J by 9 bases, and 15 bases separated the two germline ends. This CDR3 is built from 14 residues. CDR3 bases: TGTGCCTGGAGTGTAGCGGGCCTCCCCCGTGAGCAGTTCTTC. Translation gives CAWSVAGLPREQFF.

The gene calls are TRBV5-1 and TRBJ1-1; D is possibly TRBD1 (5 bases). CDR3 size: 14 residues. Trimming left V 4 bases short and J 0 bases short, with 10 bases between. Germline V gene lookup returns CDR1 SGHRS and CDR2 YFSETQ. The CDR3 protein is CASSTDRMNTEAFF. The CDR3 DNA sequence: TGCGCCAGCAGCACCGACAGAATGAACACTGAAGCTTTCTTT.

The chain uses TRBV15 and TRBJ2-3; TRBD2 is a possible D gene (6 bases). Trimming removed 1 base from V and 3 bases from J, with 17 bases in between. The germline V gene has CDR1 LNHNV and CDR2 YYDKDF (reference sequence). CDR3 size: 17 residues. The CDR3 region is CATSRGRAGVRTDTQYF. The CDR3 region has the DNA TGTGCCACCAGCAGAGGGAGGGCCGGTGTAAGAACAGATACGCAGTATTTT.

The chain has TRBV7-2 and TRBJ2-7; possibly TRBD2 for D (6 bases). The germline V gene encodes CDR1 SGHTA and CDR2 FQGNSA. V lost 8 bases and J 6 bases, leaving 17 bases between the germline ends. The CDR3 is 13 amino acids. CDR3 coding DNA: TGTGCCAGCTCCCCGTCCGGGGGTGGCGAGCAGTACTTC. Translating gives CASSPSGGGEQYF.

The rearrangement uses TRBV6-1 and TRBJ1-5; 7 bases are shared with TRBD1. V lost 5 bases, J lost 2 bases, and 6 bases stayed unmatched. This CDR3 region has 15 residues. Germline V gene sequence: CDR1 MNHNS, CDR2 SASEGT. The CDR3 is CASSRDRDGNQPQHF. The CDR3 nucleotides read TGTGCCAGCAGTAGAGACAGGGATGGCAATCAGCCCCAGCATTTT.

This clone showed up just a few times. The chain joins TRBV7-9 to TRBJ2-3, with D possibly TRBD1 on 5 matching bases. V was shortened by 8 bases and J by 9 bases, with 15 bases between the two germline ends. The CDR3 sequence is 12 residues long. CDR1 and CDR2 (germline): SEHNR, FQNEAQ (reference sequence). CDR3 sequence: CASGRQMITQYF. In nucleotides, the CDR3 is TGTGCCAGCGGACGACAGATGATAACGCAGTATTTT.

The rearrangement uses TRBV7-2 and TRBJ2-4; D possibly corresponds to TRBD2 (6 bases). Trimming shortened V by 2 bases and J by 4 bases, and 12 bases separated the two germline ends. Germline-derived CDR1 and CDR2 are SGHTA and FQGNSA. CDR3 length: 15 amino acids. Written as DNA, the CDR3 is TGTGCCAGCAGCTTAAGTGCTAGCGTGAAAAACATTCAGTACTTC. It encodes CASSLSASVKNIQYF.

The chain joins TRBV27 to TRBJ1-1; D remains unclear. Trimming took off 0 bases at V and 0 bases at J, with 8 bases between the two ends. The CDR3 has 15 amino acids. CDR1 MNHEY and CDR2 SMNVEV come from the germline V gene (reference sequence). Written as DNA, the CDR3 is TGTGCCAGCAGTTTATCGAGGGTTATGAACACTGAAGCTTTCTTT. This sequence encodes CASSLSRVMNTEAFF.

This clone was detected only a few times. This chain uses TRBV6-5 with TRBJ2-7; 7 bases match TRBD1. Trimming at V came to 6 bases and at J to 0 bases, leaving 5 bases not matched to a gene. CDR1 is MNHEY and CDR2 is SVGAGI in the germline V gene. The CDR3 covers 14 residues. CDR3 sequence: CASRATGTSYEQYF. The CDR3 DNA reads TGTGCCAGCAGGGCGACAGGGACCTCCTACGAGCAGTACTTC.

The chain uses TRBV6-6 and TRBJ2-1; TRBD2 agrees at 12 bases. In germline, CDR1 is MNHNY, CDR2 SVGAGI (reference sequence). This CDR3 spans 15 amino acids. With 6 bases clipped from V and 6 bases from J, the junction kept 6 bases outside the gene matches. The CDR3 DNA reads TGTGCCAGCAGACCTCTAGCGGGAGGGCCCAATGAGCAGTTCTTC. This sequence encodes CASRPLAGGPNEQFF.

The chain employs TRBV27 and TRBJ1-1; 8 bases match TRBD1. Germline lookup yields CDR1 MNHEY and CDR2 SMNVEV (reference sequence). Germline trimming cut 2 bases from V and 12 bases from J; bases unmatched to any gene: 5. The CDR3 spans 12 residues. CDR3 protein: CASSLGQGVSFF. The CDR3 nucleotides are TGTGCCAGCAGTTTAGGACAGGGCGTATCTTTCTTT.

V and J are TRBV2 and TRBJ2-7, with D perhaps matching TRBD1 (7 bases). V was pared by 10 bases and J by 0 bases, with 10 bases between. The CDR3 loop spans 12 amino acids. CDR1 and CDR2 from the germline V gene are SNHLY and FYNNEI. The CDR3 region is CATGGFSYEQYF. The CDR3 region has the DNA TGTGCCACAGGGGGGTTCTCCTACGAGCAGTACTTC.

The chain is built from TRBV5-4 and TRBJ2-7; TRBD2 agrees at 12 bases. J lost 7 bases, V lost 4 bases, and 15 bases had no gene match. Germline V gene data show CDR1 as SGHNT and CDR2 as YYREEE (reference sequence). This CDR3 contains 17 residues. This chain's CDR3 is CASSPRRLAGGSGEQYF. The CDR3 DNA reads as TGTGCCAGCAGCCCCCGAAGGCTAGCGGGAGGGTCGGGGGAGCAGTACTTC. The whole variable domain, filled in from reference TRBV5-4 and TRBJ2-7, reads ETGVTQSPTHLIKTRGQQVTLRCSSQSGHNTVSWYQQALGQGPQFIFQYYREEENGRGNFPPRFSGLQFPNYSSELNVNALELDDSALYLCASSPRRLAGGSGEQYFGPGTRLTVT.

This clone appeared a single time. The chain couples TRBV9 to TRBJ2-5; D perhaps matches TRBD2 (5 bases). TRBJ2-7 explains the end of the DNA better; the J call may be wrong. The germline gives CDR1 SGDLS, CDR2 YYNGEE. The CDR3 has 14 amino acids. CDR3 region: CASSVEVGVHEQYF. CDR3 bases: TGTGCCAGCAGCGTAGAGGTGGGAGTCCACGAGCAGTACTTC.

The sample holds a few counts of this clone. The gene calls are TRBV7-9 and TRBJ2-1, with a weak D call TRBD2 (5 bases). Germline values: CDR1 SEHNR, CDR2 FQNEAQ (reference sequence). V lost 1 base and J 9 bases, leaving 13 bases between the germline ends. The CDR3 runs 14 residues. The CDR3 DNA reads as TGTGCCAGCAGCTTAGTCTCAAAAGGAGGTGAGCAGTTCTTC. Translated: CASSLVSKGGEQFF.

This sequence joins TRBV2 and TRBJ2-2; 15 bases are a match to TRBD2. This CDR3 comprises 14 residues. Trimming cost V 11 bases and J 6 bases; bases outside gene matches: 4. CDR1 is SNHLY and CDR2 is FYNNEI in the germline V gene. CDR3 sequence reads: CASGTSGGSGELFF. The CDR3 bases are TGTGCCTCGGGGACTAGCGGGGGGTCCGGGGAGCTGTTTTTT.

This sequence joins TRBV11-2 and TRBJ2-7; D is unclear. V was cut by 1 base and J by 2 bases, with 12 bases left in between. There are 15 residues in the CDR3. CDR1 and CDR2 from the germline V gene are SGHAT and FQNNGV. This CDR3 is CASSLAPTVPYEQYF. The CDR3 region has the DNA TGTGCCAGCAGCTTAGCCCCGACTGTTCCCTACGAGCAGTACTTC.

The chain joins TRBV30 to TRBJ2-3, with 7 bases lining up with TRBD1. CDR1 is GTSNPN, CDR2 SVGIG, per germline (reference sequence). The CDR3 extends over 13 amino acids. J lost 9 bases, V lost 1 base, and 7 bases had no gene match. The CDR3 coding sequence is TGTGCCTGGAGTGCTACAGGGGAAGGGACGCAGTATTTT. Translating it yields CAWSATGEGTQYF.

This chain joins TRBV5-1 and TRBJ2-5; TRBD1 matches at 7 bases. The CDR3 loop spans 17 amino acids. Germline V CDR1 and CDR2: SGHRS, YFSETQ. The ends lost 0 bases at V and 5 bases at J; junction bases unmatched: 13. The CDR3 DNA reads as TGCGCCAGCAGCTTGGCCGTGACGACAGGGTCGCGGGAGACCCAGTACTTC. Its translation is CASSLAVTTGSRETQYF.

For this clone: This same CDR3 is encoded by further DNA sequences in the sample. CDR3 bases: TGCAGCGTCGGGACAGGTGACTATGGCTACACCTTC. It translates to CSVGTGDYGYTF. The V call is TRBV29-1, the J call TRBJ1-2, with 8 positions matching TRBD1. CDR3 length: 12 residues. V lost 6 bases and J lost 3; bases outside the gene matches: 3. The germline CDR1 and CDR2 sequences are SQVTM and ANQGSEA.